The 9 T cell receptor beta chains below all came from one sample that was sequenced in a study of T cell responses to AZD1222 COVID-19 vaccine. Repertoires were generated with immunoSEQ multiplex PCR, while TCRdb's copy carries only in-frame clones and drops some. This sample has 110,000 to 150,000 clones; approximately 91% occur once, and the top ten carry more than 1.5%. Here the sequenced sample was peripheral blood, taken 28 days after the second AZD1222 dose. The receptors here all came from an adult who received the AZD1222 COVID-19 vaccine.

The rearrangement links TRBV20-1 to TRBJ1-1; D unclear. Germline-derived CDR1 and CDR2 are DFQATT and SNEGSKA (reference sequence). V shed 3 bases and J shed 11 bases, with 16 bases lying between them. This CDR3 has 12 residues. This CDR3 is CSASRLTPGAFF. In nucleotides, the CDR3 is TGCAGTGCTAGTCGTCTTACTCCGGGGGCTTTCTTT.

The chain links TRBV5-6 to TRBJ1-2; D is unresolved. The germline V and J ends were trimmed by 4 bases and 1 base, with 8 bases remaining between them. The length of the CDR3 is 13 residues. Germline CDR1 and CDR2: SGHDT and YYEEEE. CDR3 DNA sequence: TGTGCCAGCAGCACCTACCTTAACTATGGCTACACCTTC. Translating gives CASSTYLNYGYTF.

The CDR3 sequence is CASSPPLGTSGSEVGDTQYF. CDR3 nucleotide sequence: TGTGCCAGCAGTCCACCTCTCGGGACTAGCGGGTCTGAGGTCGGGGATACGCAGTATTTT. The rearrangement uses TRBV6-6 and TRBJ2-3, with 12 bases lining up with TRBD2. Trimming cost V 5 bases and J 6 bases; bases outside gene matches: 21. The CDR3 runs 20 residues. Germline values: CDR1 MNHNY, CDR2 SVGAGI (reference sequence).

The chain joins TRBV12-3 or TRBV12-4 to TRBJ1-2, with D possibly matching TRBD1 (6 bases). Trimming removed 5 bases at V and 7 bases at J, with 14 bases between. The CDR3 is made up of 13 amino acids. The CDR3 DNA sequence: TGTGCCAGCAGTATAACAGGGTCAGGTGGCTACACCTTC. Protein: CASSITGSGGYTF.

The V and J genes are TRBV24-1 and TRBJ1-1; 7 nucleotides align to TRBD1. Germline loops: CDR1 KGHDR, CDR2 SFDVKD. V trimming: 5 bases; J trimming: 1 base; junction bases outside the gene matches: 12. The CDR3 spans 17 residues. CDR3 in DNA: TGTGCCACCAGTGCCGTGGACAGGTTCGAATGGAACACTGAAGCTTTCTTT. Amino acid sequence: CATSAVDRFEWNTEAFF.

The chain couples TRBV27 to TRBJ1-1; 11 bases are a match to TRBD1. The V gene end was trimmed by 6 bases and the J gene end by 7 bases; junction bases not matched to a gene: 10. The germline V gene encodes CDR1 MNHEY and CDR2 SMNVEV (reference sequence). The CDR3 covers 15 residues. As DNA, the CDR3 is TGTGCCAGCAGCTCACTTGGGACAGGGGGTATTGAAGCTTTCTTT. Amino acids: CASSSLGTGGIEAFF.

The V gene is TRBV5-1, the J gene TRBJ2-5; D is unclear. Germline assignment: CDR1 SGHRS and CDR2 YFSETQ. This CDR3 is built from 15 residues. V was shortened by 1 base and J by 5 bases, with 15 bases between the two germline ends. The CDR3 loop is CASSLSLIGAETQYF. In DNA, the CDR3 is TGCGCCAGCAGCTTGAGTTTGATTGGAGCGGAGACCCAGTACTTC.

This clone was detected once. This chain connects TRBV10-3 to TRBJ2-1, with TRBD1 matching over 8 bases. The trim removed 6 bases at V and 10 bases at J, leaving 11 bases unmatched. The CDR3 spans 14 residues. CDR1 ENHRY and CDR2 SYGVKD come from the germline V gene. Written as DNA, the CDR3 is TGTGCCATCAGAGGGACAGGCGCTGGGGAAGAGCAGTTCTTC. It yields the protein CAIRGTGAGEEQFF.

This clone was seen more than once but under ten times. The chain links TRBV19 to TRBJ2-7; D not certain. The V gene lost 3 bases and the J gene lost 7 bases, with 13 bases spanning the gap. There are 13 residues in the CDR3. The germline V gene encodes CDR1 LNHDA and CDR2 SQIVND (reference sequence). DNA for the CDR3: TGTGCCAGTAGTATTCTAGGCAGCCCAGAGCAGTACTTC. Protein: CASSILGSPEQYF.